Presented here are 7 T cell receptor beta chains from one specimen sequenced in a study of early T cells in non-severe SARS-CoV-2 infection. MiXCR, run by TCRdb on the 5' RACE reads, gives a single entry per CDR3 protein. The profile shows under 75,000 distinct CDR3 sequences, over 10% of them singletons. The sequencing sample was made of whole blood. The receptors were gathered from an adult who was a healthcare worker with PCR-confirmed SARS-CoV-2 infection or an uninfected control (not recorded which).

At least ten counts were recorded for this clonotype. CDR3 DNA sequence: TGCAGCGTTCCGGGACTAGCGGGAGGTAAAGGAGGGAAGACCCAGTACTTC. Translating it yields CSVPGLAGGKGGKTQYF. This chain joins TRBV29-1 and TRBJ2-5; 15 bases align to TRBD2. Looked up from germline, CDR1 is SQVTM and CDR2 is ANQGSEA. V was clipped by 5 bases and J by 6 bases; unmatched bases: 13. The CDR3 is made up of 17 amino acids.

This chain links TRBV7-8 with TRBJ1-2; 11 bases align to TRBD1. The CDR3 spans 18 residues. Germline values: CDR1 SGHVS, CDR2 FQNEAQ. The ends lost 5 bases at V and 3 bases at J; junction bases unmatched: 14. CDR3: CASSPPDRGRGGYYGYTF. CDR3 nucleotides: TGTGCCAGCAGCCCCCCGGACAGGGGGCGCGGAGGTTACTATGGCTACACCTTC.

This clonotype was detected ten times or more. The chain has TRBV29-1 and TRBJ2-5; maybe TRBD2 (6 bases). The germline V and J ends were trimmed by 6 bases and 5 bases, with 13 bases remaining between them. Germline CDR1 and CDR2: SQVTM and ANQGSEA. This CDR3 region has 12 residues. The CDR3 spells CSVEWRGETQYF. CDR3 in DNA: TGCAGCGTCGAATGGAGGGGTGAGACCCAGTACTTC.

This clonotype was counted many times. V is TRBV28 and J is TRBJ1-4, with 9 bases matching TRBD1. The CDR3 is 15 residues long. V dropped 3 bases and J dropped 6; count of bases not matched to a gene: 5. In germline, CDR1 is MDHEN, CDR2 SYDVKM. The CDR3 loop is CASSFGGQGDEKLFF. The CDR3 nucleotides are TGTGCCAGCAGTTTCGGGGGACAGGGCGATGAAAAACTGTTTTTT. The full variable domain, rest sourced from reference TRBV28 and TRBJ1-4, is DVKVTQSSRYLVKRTGEKVFLECVQDMDHENMFWYRQDPGLGLRLIYFSYDVKMKEKGDIPEGYSVSREKKERFSLILESASTNQTSMYLCASSFGGQGDEKLFFGSGTQLSVL.

In this sample, this clonotype turned up many times. J is TRBJ2-3 and V is TRBV5-1; D unclear. The length of the CDR3 is 14 residues. Germline CDR1 and CDR2: SGHRS and YFSETQ. Trimming shortened V by 2 bases and J by 1 base, and 8 bases separated the two germline ends. CDR3: CASSFQAGTDTQYF. The CDR3 nucleotides read TGCGCCAGCAGCTTCCAGGCCGGCACAGATACGCAGTATTTT. The variable domain in full, with the rest retrieved from reference TRBV5-1 and TRBJ2-3, is KAGVTQTPRYLIKTRGQQVTLSCSPISGHRSVSWYQQTPGQGLQFLFEYFSETQRNKGNFPGRFSGRQFSNSRSEMNVSTLELGDSALYLCASSFQAGTDTQYFGPGTRLTVL.

This clonotype was seen more than once but under ten times. The genes are TRBV20-1 and TRBJ2-7; a weak D match, TRBD2 (5 bases). From germline, CDR1 is DFQATT and CDR2 SNEGSKA (reference sequence). V dropped 1 base and J dropped 3 bases, with 16 bases sitting between them. There are 15 residues in the CDR3. The CDR3, as DNA: TGCAGTGCTAGAGCCTTTAGCGAAAAGATCTACGAGCAGTACTTC. It specifies CSARAFSEKIYEQYF.

The chain couples TRBV20-1 to TRBJ2-7; 10 bases line up with TRBD2. Germline V lookup: CDR1 DFQATT, CDR2 SNEGSKA (reference sequence). V shed 0 bases and J 4 bases; nucleotides not matched to a gene: 9. The CDR3 totals 16 residues. The CDR3, as DNA: TGCAGTGCTAGAGAGTCCTCGACTAGCGGGCAGTACGAGCAGTACTTC. Amino acid sequence: CSARESSTSGQYEQYF.